What follows describes a single T cell receptor beta chain. Antigen: not known. These data are taken from a study of cytomegalovirus exposure and HLA in healthy donors. Overall study results and limits: Analysis was carried out at a later point, and it linked a missense DCLRE1C variant to TCR beta V- and J-gene trimming. Confirmation in vitro established that three CMV-associated chains were specific for CMV antigens. CMV serostatus was the sole immune exposure information available.

Amplification used 60 Vbeta primers and 13 Jbeta primers. Clones were read by immunoSEQ multiplex PCR, and TCRdb kept only the in-frame ones, dropping some. Found here are about 75,000 clones, 75% to 85% of them singletons; the top ten hold 18%. The sequencing input was PBMCs. This receptor was identified in a man in his sixties or seventies in good health and CMV-seropositive.

CDR3 DNA sequence: TGTGCCAGCACCGAGGACAGTACTAACTATGGCTACACCTTC. It encodes CASTEDSTNYGYTF. V usage is TRBV2 and J usage is TRBJ1-2; D may be TRBD1 (6 bases). The CDR3 consists of 14 residues. Trimming pared 7 bases from V and 0 bases from J, leaving 12 bases between. CDR1 is SNHLY and CDR2 is FYNNEI in the germline V gene.